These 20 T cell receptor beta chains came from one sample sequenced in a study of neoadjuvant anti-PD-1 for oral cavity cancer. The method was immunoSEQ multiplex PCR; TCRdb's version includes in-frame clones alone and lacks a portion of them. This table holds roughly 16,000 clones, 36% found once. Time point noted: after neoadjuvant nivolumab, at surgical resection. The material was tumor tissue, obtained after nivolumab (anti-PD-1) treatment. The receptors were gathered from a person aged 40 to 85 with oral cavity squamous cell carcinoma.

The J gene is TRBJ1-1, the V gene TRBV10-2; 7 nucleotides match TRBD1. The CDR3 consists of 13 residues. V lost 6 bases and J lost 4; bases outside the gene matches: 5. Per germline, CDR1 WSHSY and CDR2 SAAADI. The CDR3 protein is CASSGQARTEAFF. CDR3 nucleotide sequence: TGCGCCAGCAGCGGACAGGCGCGCACTGAAGCTTTCTTT.

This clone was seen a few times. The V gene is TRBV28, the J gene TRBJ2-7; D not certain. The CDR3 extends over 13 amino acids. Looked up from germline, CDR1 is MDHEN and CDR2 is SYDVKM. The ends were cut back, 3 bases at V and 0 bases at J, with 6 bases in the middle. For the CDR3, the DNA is TGTGCCAGCAGTTTTACGAGCTCCTACGAGCAGTACTTC. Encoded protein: CASSFTSSYEQYF.

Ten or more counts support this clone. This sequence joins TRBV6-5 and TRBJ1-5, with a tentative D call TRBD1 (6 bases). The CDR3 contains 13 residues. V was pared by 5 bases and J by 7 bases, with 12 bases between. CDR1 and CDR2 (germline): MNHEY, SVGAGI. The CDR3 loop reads CASSQQGEQPQHF. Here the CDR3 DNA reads TGTGCCAGCAGTCAACAGGGAGAGCAGCCCCAGCATTTT.

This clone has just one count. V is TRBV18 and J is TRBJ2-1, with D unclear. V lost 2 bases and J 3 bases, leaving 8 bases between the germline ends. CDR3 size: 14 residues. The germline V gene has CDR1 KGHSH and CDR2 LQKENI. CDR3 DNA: TGTGCCAGCTCACCAAGTAGCTACTACAATGAGCAGTTCTTC. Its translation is CASSPSSYYNEQFF.

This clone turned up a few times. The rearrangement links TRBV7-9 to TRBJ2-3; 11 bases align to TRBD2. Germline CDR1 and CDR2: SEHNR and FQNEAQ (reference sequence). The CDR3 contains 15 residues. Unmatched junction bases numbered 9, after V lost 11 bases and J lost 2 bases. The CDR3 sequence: CAYPTSGGDTDTQYF. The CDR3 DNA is TGTGCCTACCCCACTAGCGGGGGAGACACAGATACGCAGTATTTT. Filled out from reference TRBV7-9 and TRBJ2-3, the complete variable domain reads DTGVSQNPRHKITKRGQNVTFRCDPISEHNRLYWYRQTLGQGPEFLTYFQNEAQLEKSRLLSDRFSAERPKGSFSTLEIQRTEQGDSAMYLCAYPTSGGDTDTQYFGPGTRLTVL.

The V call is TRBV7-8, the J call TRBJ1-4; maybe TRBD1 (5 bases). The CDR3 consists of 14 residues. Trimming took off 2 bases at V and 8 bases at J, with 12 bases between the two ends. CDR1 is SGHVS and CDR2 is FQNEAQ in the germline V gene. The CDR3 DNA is TGTGCCAGCAGCTTACAAGGGGCTGGAGAAAAACTGTTTTTT. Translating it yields CASSLQGAGEKLFF. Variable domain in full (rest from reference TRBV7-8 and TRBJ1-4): GAGVSQSPRYKVAKRGQDVALRCDPISGHVSLFWYQQALGQGPEFLTYFQNEAQLDKSGLPSDRFFAERPEGSVSTLKIQRTQQEDSAVYLCASSLQGAGEKLFFGSGTQLSVL.

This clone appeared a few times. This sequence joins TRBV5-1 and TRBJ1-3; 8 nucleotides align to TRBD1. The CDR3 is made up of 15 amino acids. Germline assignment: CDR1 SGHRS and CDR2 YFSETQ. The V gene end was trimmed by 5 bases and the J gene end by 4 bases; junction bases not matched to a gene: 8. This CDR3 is CASSYTGGDGNTIYF. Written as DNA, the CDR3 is TGCGCCAGCAGTTATACAGGGGGTGACGGAAACACCATATATTTT.

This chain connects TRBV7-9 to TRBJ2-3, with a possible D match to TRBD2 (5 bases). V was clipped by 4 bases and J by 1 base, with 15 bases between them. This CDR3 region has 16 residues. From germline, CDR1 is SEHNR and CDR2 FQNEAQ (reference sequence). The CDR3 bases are TGTGCCAGCAGCTCCCGTGAGGGAATGGGCACAGATACGCAGTATTTT. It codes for CASSSREGMGTDTQYF.

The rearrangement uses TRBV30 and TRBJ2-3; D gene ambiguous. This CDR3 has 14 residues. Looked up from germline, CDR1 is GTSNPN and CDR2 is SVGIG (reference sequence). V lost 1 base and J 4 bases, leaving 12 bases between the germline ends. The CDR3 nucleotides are TGTGCCTGGAGTGGGGGTGGCACAGCAGATACGCAGTATTTT. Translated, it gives CAWSGGGTADTQYF. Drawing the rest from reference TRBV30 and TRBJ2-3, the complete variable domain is SQTIHQWPATLVQPVGSPLSLECTVEGTSNPNLYWYRQAAGRGLQLLFYSVGIGQISSEVPQNLSASRPQDRQFILSSKKLLLSDSGFYLCAWSGGGTADTQYFGPGTRLTVL.

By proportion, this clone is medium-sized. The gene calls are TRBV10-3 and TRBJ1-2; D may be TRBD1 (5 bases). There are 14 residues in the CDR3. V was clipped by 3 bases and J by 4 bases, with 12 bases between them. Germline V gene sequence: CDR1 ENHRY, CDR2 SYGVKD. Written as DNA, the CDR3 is TGTGCCATCAGTGAACAACAGGACGGCTATGGCTACACCTTC. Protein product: CAISEQQDGYGYTF.

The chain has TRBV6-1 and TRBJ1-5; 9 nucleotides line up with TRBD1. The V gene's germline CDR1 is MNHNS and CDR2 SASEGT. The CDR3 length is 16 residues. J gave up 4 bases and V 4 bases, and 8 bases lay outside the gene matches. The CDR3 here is CASSALSGTGNQPQHF. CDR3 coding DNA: TGTGCCAGCAGTGCCCTGTCCGGGACAGGGAATCAGCCCCAGCATTTT.

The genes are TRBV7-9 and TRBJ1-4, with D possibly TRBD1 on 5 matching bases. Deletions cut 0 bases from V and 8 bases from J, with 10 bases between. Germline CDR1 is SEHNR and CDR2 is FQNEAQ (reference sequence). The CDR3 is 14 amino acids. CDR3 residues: CASSLAQGVEKLFF. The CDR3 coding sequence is TGTGCCAGCAGCTTAGCCCAGGGAGTGGAAAAACTGTTTTTT.

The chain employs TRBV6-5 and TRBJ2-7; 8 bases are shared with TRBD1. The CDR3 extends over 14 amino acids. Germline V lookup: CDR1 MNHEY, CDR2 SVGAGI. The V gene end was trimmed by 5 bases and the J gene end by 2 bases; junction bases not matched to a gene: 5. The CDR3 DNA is TGTGCCAGCAGTAGGCCGGGACAGGCCTACGAGCAGTACTTC. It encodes CASSRPGQAYEQYF.

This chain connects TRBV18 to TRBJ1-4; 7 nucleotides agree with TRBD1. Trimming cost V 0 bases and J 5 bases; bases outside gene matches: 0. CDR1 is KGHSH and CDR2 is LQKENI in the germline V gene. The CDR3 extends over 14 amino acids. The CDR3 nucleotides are TGTGCCAGCTCACCACCGGGACAGAATGAAAAACTGTTTTTT. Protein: CASSPPGQNEKLFF.

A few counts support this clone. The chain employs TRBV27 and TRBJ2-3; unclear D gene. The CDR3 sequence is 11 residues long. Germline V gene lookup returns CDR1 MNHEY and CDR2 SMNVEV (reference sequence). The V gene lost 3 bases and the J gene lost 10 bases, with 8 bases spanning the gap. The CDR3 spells CASSFRSAQYF. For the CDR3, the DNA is TGTGCCAGCAGTTTCAGGTCCGCGCAGTATTTT.

The CDR3 bases are TGTGCCAGCAGCTTAGGTGGGACAGAGTACAATGAGCAGTTCTTC. Encoded protein: CASSLGGTEYNEQFF. The chain is built from TRBV13 and TRBJ2-1, with 7 bases matching TRBD1. Germline V gene data show CDR1 as PRHDT and CDR2 as FYEKMQ (reference sequence). The CDR3 is 15 amino acids. Trimming cost V 0 bases and J 4 bases; bases outside gene matches: 3.

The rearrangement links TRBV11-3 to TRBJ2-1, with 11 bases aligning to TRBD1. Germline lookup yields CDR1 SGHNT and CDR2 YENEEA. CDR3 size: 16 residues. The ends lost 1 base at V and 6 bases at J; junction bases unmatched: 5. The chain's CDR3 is CASSLVSGTGGNEQFF. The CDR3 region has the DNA TGTGCCAGCAGCTTAGTATCCGGGACAGGGGGCAATGAGCAGTTCTTC.

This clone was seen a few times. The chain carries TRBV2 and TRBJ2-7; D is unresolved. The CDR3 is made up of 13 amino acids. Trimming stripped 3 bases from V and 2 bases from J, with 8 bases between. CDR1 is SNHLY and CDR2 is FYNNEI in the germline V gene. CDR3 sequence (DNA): TGTGCCAGCAGTGATCGTAGCACCTACGAGCAGTACTTC. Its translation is CASSDRSTYEQYF.

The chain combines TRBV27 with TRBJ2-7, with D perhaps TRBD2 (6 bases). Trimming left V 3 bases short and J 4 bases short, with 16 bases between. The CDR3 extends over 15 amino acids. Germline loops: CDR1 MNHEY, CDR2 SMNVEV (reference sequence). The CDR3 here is CASSFRAWGGYEQYF. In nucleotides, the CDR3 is TGTGCCAGCAGTTTCCGGGCGTGGGGAGGATACGAGCAGTACTTC.

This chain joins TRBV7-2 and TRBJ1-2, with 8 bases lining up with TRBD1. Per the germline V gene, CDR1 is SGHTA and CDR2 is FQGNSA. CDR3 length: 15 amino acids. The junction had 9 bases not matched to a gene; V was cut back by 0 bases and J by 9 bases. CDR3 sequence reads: CASSLASSRGRSYTF. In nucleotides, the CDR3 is TGTGCCAGCAGCTTAGCGTCATCCAGGGGGCGTAGCTACACCTTC.